Each of the 25 T cell receptor beta chains below was sequenced from the same sample in a study of blood T cell repertoires in COVID-19. This table comes from immunoSEQ multiplex PCR, and its TCRdb copy is limited to in-frame clones, with some not included. The data contain about 63,000 clones, 65% to 85% of them singletons. The sequencing sample was made of PBMCs or T cells enriched from blood (not recorded which). These receptors all stem from a woman in her thirties or forties with acute COVID-19.

This clone was seen a single time. The chain is built from TRBV19 and TRBJ2-2; tentative D call: TRBD2 (5 bases). The CDR3 is 12 residues long. V shed 4 bases and J shed 7 bases, with 7 bases lying between them. In germline, CDR1 is LNHDA, CDR2 SQIVND (reference sequence). The CDR3 DNA reads TGTGCCAGTAGTAGGGGAGTCGGGGAGCTGTTTTTT. It is translated as CASSRGVGELFF.

The chain employs TRBV7-9 and TRBJ1-1, with D possibly TRBD1 on 5 matching bases. The CDR3 has 12 residues. V was pared by 5 bases and J by 8 bases, with 12 bases between. Germline V lookup: CDR1 SEHNR, CDR2 FQNEAQ (reference sequence). The DNA of the CDR3 is TGTGCCAGCAGCACGACAGCAACCGAAGCTTTCTTT. Translated, it gives CASSTTATEAFF.

The chain uses TRBV15 and TRBJ2-5, with 7 nucleotides matching TRBD2. This CDR3 has 14 residues. Germline V gene sequence: CDR1 LNHNV, CDR2 YYDKDF (reference sequence). J lost 1 base, V lost 3 bases, and 2 bases had no gene match. CDR3 protein: CATSSGTTQETQYF. The CDR3 nucleotides are TGTGCCACCAGCAGCGGGACTACCCAAGAGACCCAGTACTTC.

This clone has only one observation. Distinct nucleotide sequences in the sample also encode this CDR3. The J gene is TRBJ2-1, the V gene TRBV6-5; 8 bases are a match to TRBD2. From germline, CDR1 is MNHEY and CDR2 SVGAGI. The CDR3 has 14 residues. After removal of 8 bases from V and 3 bases from J, the junction contained 6 bases not matched to a gene. This CDR3 is CASGRGGSYNEQFF. The CDR3 DNA sequence: TGTGCCAGCGGACGGGGGGGCAGCTACAATGAGCAGTTCTTC.

The chain couples TRBV7-8 to TRBJ2-7, with 7 nucleotides matching TRBD2. The germline CDR1 and CDR2 sequences are SGHVS and FQNEAQ. The junction had 24 bases not matched to a gene; V was cut back by 8 bases and J by 2 bases. CDR3 length equals 19 residues. This CDR3 reads CASGPLRSIAGGGPYEQYF. In DNA form, the CDR3 reads TGTGCCAGCGGCCCCCTCAGATCCATAGCGGGCGGTGGCCCCTACGAGCAGTACTTC.

The CDR3 sequence is CASSPTGANSPLHF. For the CDR3, the DNA is TGCGCCAGCAGTCCGACAGGGGCCAATTCACCCCTCCACTTT. V is TRBV10-2 and J is TRBJ1-6; TRBD1 agrees at 8 bases. Per germline, CDR1 WSHSY and CDR2 SAAADI. The CDR3 has 14 amino acids. The V segment lost 5 bases and the J segment 7 bases; nucleotides outside the gene matches: 4.

This chain connects TRBV27 to TRBJ2-7; D perhaps matches TRBD2 (7 bases). This CDR3 has 14 amino acids. V lost 6 bases and J 0 bases, leaving 12 bases between the germline ends. Germline V gene data show CDR1 as MNHEY and CDR2 as SMNVEV (reference sequence). The CDR3 region has the DNA TGTGCCAGCAGCAGGGGAGGGTACTCCTACGAGCAGTACTTC. This translates into CASSRGGYSYEQYF.

The CDR3 is CASSLVTIEGETQYF. CDR3 nucleotides: TGTGCCAGCAGCTTAGTAACTATTGAGGGAGAGACCCAGTACTTC. V usage is TRBV7-9 and J usage is TRBJ2-5; weak D call: TRBD2 (5 bases). The CDR3 contains 15 residues. V was clipped by 1 base and J by 4 bases, with 13 bases between them. The germline CDR1 and CDR2 sequences are SEHNR and FQNEAQ (reference sequence).

The chain joins TRBV11-3 to TRBJ2-5; 7 nucleotides agree with TRBD1. The germline CDR1 and CDR2 sequences are SGHNT and YENEEA. This CDR3 contains 15 residues. J was trimmed by 1 base and V by 4 bases; bases with no gene match: 6. The CDR3 loop is CASSSGTESQETQYF. CDR3 nucleotide sequence: TGTGCCAGCAGCTCCGGGACAGAAAGCCAAGAGACCCAGTACTTC.

The chain combines TRBV5-1 with TRBJ2-7; the match to TRBD2 covers 12 bases. The V and J ends lost 0 bases and 5 bases, in that order; junction bases with no gene match: 6. The CDR3 length is 16 residues. The germline V gene has CDR1 SGHRS and CDR2 YFSETQ. In nucleotides, the CDR3 is TGCGCCAGCAGCTTGGGCCTGACTAGCGGGAGCCACGAGCAGTACTTC. Its protein is CASSLGLTSGSHEQYF.

The genes are TRBV27 and TRBJ1-2, with D possibly TRBD1 on 5 matching bases. The V gene lost 5 bases and the J gene lost 4 bases, with 14 bases spanning the gap. Germline assignment: CDR1 MNHEY and CDR2 SMNVEV (reference sequence). This CDR3 region has 14 residues. The CDR3 reads CASSPSGLSYGYTF. As DNA, the CDR3 is TGTGCCAGCAGTCCGTCGGGACTGAGCTATGGCTACACCTTC.

This chain connects TRBV28 to TRBJ2-7; 7 bases line up with TRBD2. Germline V gene lookup returns CDR1 MDHEN and CDR2 SYDVKM. The CDR3 spans 16 residues. J gave up 1 base and V 5 bases, and 11 bases lay outside the gene matches. CDR3 residues: CASSPGASGLSYEQYF. For the CDR3, the DNA is TGTGCCAGCAGTCCCGGGGCTAGCGGTCTTTCCTACGAGCAGTACTTC. Using reference TRBV28 and TRBJ2-7 for the parts outside the CDR3, the full variable domain is DVKVTQSSRYLVKRTGEKVFLECVQDMDHENMFWYRQDPGLGLRLIYFSYDVKMKEKGDIPEGYSVSREKKERFSLILESASTNQTSMYLCASSPGASGLSYEQYFGPGTRLTVT.

This clone was detected a few times. The chain has TRBV3-1 (or the pseudogene TRBV3-2) and TRBJ1-3; TRBD1 is a possible D gene (5 bases). CDR1 is LGHDT, CDR2 YNNKEL, per germline (reference sequence). The V end was cut by 4 bases, the J end by 2 bases, with 15 bases between. This CDR3 is built from 16 residues. This chain's CDR3 is CASSRSGGEPGNTIYF. As DNA, the CDR3 is TGTGCCAGCAGCCGAAGCGGGGGGGAGCCTGGAAACACCATATATTTT.

The chain combines TRBV27 with TRBJ1-2; TRBD1 matches 9 bases. V shed 5 bases, J shed 5 bases, and the junction held 6 bases outside the gene matches. CDR3 length: 14 residues. The V gene's germline CDR1 is MNHEY and CDR2 SMNVEV (reference sequence). The CDR3 coding sequence is TGTGCCAGCAGTGCGGGGACAGGGACGTATGGCTACACCTTC. It encodes CASSAGTGTYGYTF.

The chain employs TRBV19 and TRBJ1-5; the D is unclear. The length of the CDR3 is 14 residues. Germline CDR1 and CDR2: LNHDA and SQIVND (reference sequence). V gave up 9 bases and J gave up 0 bases, with 12 bases separating them. CDR3 region: CASNARVSNQPQHF. The CDR3 DNA follows: TGTGCCAGCAACGCACGAGTTAGCAATCAGCCCCAGCATTTT.

The chain has TRBV7-9 and TRBJ2-3, with 10 positions matching TRBD2. J was trimmed by 1 base and V by 4 bases; bases with no gene match: 2. The CDR3 totals 15 residues. CDR1 is SEHNR and CDR2 is FQNEAQ in the germline V gene (reference sequence). In DNA form, the CDR3 reads TGTGCCAGCAGCTCCGGGACTAGCGGCACAGATACGCAGTATTTT. Translated: CASSSGTSGTDTQYF.

The chain couples TRBV15 to TRBJ2-7, with 11 bases aligning to TRBD2. Germline V gene sequence: CDR1 LNHNV, CDR2 YYDKDF (reference sequence). This CDR3 has 16 amino acids. V shed 0 bases, J shed 5 bases, and the junction held 6 bases outside the gene matches. CDR3 sequence reads: CATSRDGLAGGDEQYF. CDR3 sequence (DNA): TGTGCCACCAGCAGAGATGGGCTAGCGGGAGGTGACGAGCAGTACTTC.

The chain links TRBV2 to TRBJ1-2; D perhaps matches TRBD1 (6 bases). Per the germline V gene, CDR1 is SNHLY and CDR2 is FYNNEI. V was pared by 4 bases and J by 4 bases, with 13 bases between. CDR3 length: 14 residues. CDR3 in DNA: TGTGCCAGCAGTGTGAGGACAGCCAGCTATGGCTACACCTTC. Amino acid sequence: CASSVRTASYGYTF.

The chain combines TRBV9 with TRBJ2-6; 14 nucleotides match TRBD2. This CDR3 is 21 amino acids long. The trim removed 2 bases at V and 2 bases at J, leaving 12 bases unmatched. The germline V gene has CDR1 SGDLS and CDR2 YYNGEE. The CDR3 is CASSVSTGTSGSGAGANVLTF. CDR3 bases: TGTGCCAGCAGCGTCTCGACCGGGACTAGCGGGAGTGGTGCTGGGGCCAACGTCCTGACTTTC.

This sequence joins TRBV15 and TRBJ2-7; D is possibly TRBD1 (5 bases). This CDR3 comprises 15 residues. Trimming removed 0 bases from V and 2 bases from J, with 11 bases in between. The germline gives CDR1 LNHNV, CDR2 YYDKDF (reference sequence). The CDR3 loop is CATSRDGAATYEQYF. In DNA, the CDR3 is TGTGCCACCAGCAGAGATGGGGCGGCAACCTACGAGCAGTACTTC.

This chain links TRBV5-1 with TRBJ1-1; D is uncertain. Germline loops: CDR1 SGHRS, CDR2 YFSETQ. The CDR3 has 18 residues. V lost 0 bases and J lost 1, with 19 bases in between. The chain's CDR3 is CASSLAGRTGFSNTEAFF. Written as DNA, the CDR3 is TGCGCCAGCAGCTTGGCCGGTAGGACTGGCTTTTCGAACACTGAAGCTTTCTTT.

V is TRBV2 and J is TRBJ1-2, with 8 bases fitting TRBD1. The trim removed 6 bases at V and 4 bases at J, leaving 7 bases unmatched. The CDR3 is 14 amino acids. Germline assignment: CDR1 SNHLY and CDR2 FYNNEI. This CDR3 reads CASRDYDRGYGYTF. The CDR3 nucleotides are TGTGCCAGCAGGGACTACGACAGGGGCTATGGCTACACCTTC.

The rearrangement joins TRBV24-1 to TRBJ2-7; a weak D match, TRBD1 (6 bases). The CDR3 is made up of 16 amino acids. Trimming took off 11 bases at V and 1 base at J, with 23 bases between the two ends. Germline V gene sequence: CDR1 KGHDR, CDR2 SFDVKD. This chain's CDR3 is CAKSSGDRWGSYEQYV. The CDR3 bases are TGTGCCAAATCTTCAGGGGACCGGTGGGGTTCCTACGAGCAGTACGTC.

V is TRBV5-4 and J is TRBJ2-2; 12 bases fit TRBD1. CDR3 length: 15 residues. V lost 4 bases, J lost 4 bases, and 2 bases stayed unmatched. Germline assignment: CDR1 SGHNT and CDR2 YYREEE (reference sequence). For the CDR3, the DNA is TGTGCCAGCAGCAGGGGACAGGGGGCCACCGGGGAGCTGTTTTTT. The encoded protein is CASSRGQGATGELFF.

V is TRBV5-6 and J is TRBJ2-5; tentatively, D is TRBD2 (5 bases). The CDR3 covers 16 residues. V was cut by 0 bases and J by 3 bases, with 15 bases left in between. The germline gives CDR1 SGHDT, CDR2 YYEEEE. Written as DNA, the CDR3 is TGTGCCAGCAGCTTGGCGAAAGCTAGCCGAGAAGAGACCCAGTACTTC. Translation: CASSLAKASREETQYF.